This entry features one T cell receptor (beta chain) sequence. This clone was counted once. Its antigen specificity is not known. No per-base quality is available; no much larger clone lies one base away. CDR3 length: 14 amino acids, cysteine to phenylalanine. Only CDR3 DNA is held: 42 bases, read in frame from base 1. The junction shows trimming of 2 bases on V and 1 base on J, plus 10 bases between the germline ends. As encoded in the germline V gene, CDR1 is SGHRS while CDR2 is YFSETQ. This record comes from a study of shared clonotypes between healthy human individuals (dated by TCRdb to 2018 to 2021). With regard to the full study: A couple of women and three men aged 18 to 49 years were included in the cohort. To estimate repertoire size and how much clonotypes are shared between individuals, the study performed deep sequencing of blood TCR repertoires from a few healthy adults. Different laboratories and diverse techniques were used to prepare libraries and sequence TCR repertoires, to increase sequencing depth and limit assay-specific biases. Leukapheresis yielded between about 0.9 and 9.5 billion PBMCs per donor.

The research as a whole found: The small number of donors limited the genetic and exposure-history diversity represented. Pairwise subsampling led to the expectation that sequencing depth would affect the degree of clonotype sharing among donors. Only blood was sampled, and tissue TCR repertoires likely differ from those in blood.

Using the deep immunoSEQ assay, multiplex PCR amplified TCR CDR3 regions from genomic DNA. For each cell subset, the extracted genomic DNA was distributed evenly across all wells of several immunoSEQ 96-well plates, and each plate served as one replicate. For unsorted PBMC, each replicate PCR was loaded with 300 ng genomic DNA, equivalent to around 30,000 T cell genomes. Ten immunoSEQ deep assay plates were used to sequence unsorted PBMC genomic DNA. Purified libraries were measured with a Qubit 3.0 fluorometer, size-checked on a Bioanalyzer 2100, and measured again with the KAPA Library Quantification kit. Each immunoSEQ 96-well plate was sequenced on its own single-read 150-cycle Illumina NextSeq 550 flow cell. Per the authors' processing: Because the immunoSEQ output held only junctional sequences and lacked quality scores, the filtering could not match the filtering applied to full-length reads. To assign V/J genes and CDR3, sequences were annotated against IMGT germline references using PyIR, a Python wrapper for IgBLAST v1.9. Reads were removed for weak V/J assignments (E-value above 1e-6), missing CDR3, stop codons, out-of-frame junctions, or ambiguous translated residues. V3J clonotypes were defined as sequences sharing an identical inferred V gene, J gene, and CDR3 amino acid sequence. To compute the percentage overlap between repertoires, the number of shared unique clonotypes was divided by the size of the smaller repertoire. Richness of each repertoire was evaluated using RTK rarefaction, the Chao1 estimator, and Recon v2.1 estimates of unobserved clonotypes. The immuneACCESS repertoire file appears here via TCRdb, limited to in-frame rearrangements. These files lack a portion of the clones; in checked studies, under half of the deficit traces to unresolved V genes, and the cause of the others is not known. V, J and clone size were drawn from that table, and D and trimming were deduced from the DNA. This sample gives roughly 490,000 clones in total; about 82% of them show up just once. The ten top clones hold roughly 13% of the sample.

Healthy HIV-negative adults with no recently reported acute infections or vaccinations were included as donors. All donors were Caucasian adults living in Nashville, Tennessee, USA. For unsorted samples, approximately 89 million PBMCs were counted, and genomic DNA was extracted using the QIAamp DNA Blood Mini kit. Blood was collected by leukapheresis, and PBMCs were isolated by Ficoll-Histopaque density gradient centrifugation and then cryopreserved in liquid nitrogen vapor phase. The sequence was obtained from a woman aged 40 to 50 in good health. Some clones in this sample may be carry-over from other donors' samples. The chain links TRBV5-1 with TRBJ2-7; confidence is insufficient to name the D gene. Sequences were obtained from PBMCs. The CDR3 is CASSFTSDSYEQYF. The nucleotide sequence is TGCGCCAGCAGCTTTACGTCCGATTCCTACGAGCAGTACTTC. The CDR3, completed at both ends by the reference TRBV5-1 and TRBJ2-7 genes, gives the full variable domain KAGVTQTPRYLIKTRGQQVTLSCSPISGHRSVSWYQQTPGQGLQFLFEYFSETQRNKGNFPGRFSGRQFSNSRSEMNVSTLELGDSALYLCASSFTSDSYEQYFGPGTRLTVT.